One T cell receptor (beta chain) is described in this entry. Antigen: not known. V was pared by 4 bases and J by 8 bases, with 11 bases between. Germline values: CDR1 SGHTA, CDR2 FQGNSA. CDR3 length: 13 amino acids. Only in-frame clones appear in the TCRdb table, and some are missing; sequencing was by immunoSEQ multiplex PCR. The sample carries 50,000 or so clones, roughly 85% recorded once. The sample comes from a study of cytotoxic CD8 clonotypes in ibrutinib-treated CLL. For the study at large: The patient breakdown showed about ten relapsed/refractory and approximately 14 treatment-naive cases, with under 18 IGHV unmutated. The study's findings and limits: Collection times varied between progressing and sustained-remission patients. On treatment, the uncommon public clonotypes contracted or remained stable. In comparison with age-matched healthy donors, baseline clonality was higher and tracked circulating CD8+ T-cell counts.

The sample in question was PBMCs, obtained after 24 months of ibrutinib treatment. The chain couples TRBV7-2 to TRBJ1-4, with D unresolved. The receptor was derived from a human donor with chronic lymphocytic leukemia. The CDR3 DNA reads TGTGCCAGCAGCTCGGACTGGGAGGAAAAACTGTTTTTT. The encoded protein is CASSSDWEEKLFF.